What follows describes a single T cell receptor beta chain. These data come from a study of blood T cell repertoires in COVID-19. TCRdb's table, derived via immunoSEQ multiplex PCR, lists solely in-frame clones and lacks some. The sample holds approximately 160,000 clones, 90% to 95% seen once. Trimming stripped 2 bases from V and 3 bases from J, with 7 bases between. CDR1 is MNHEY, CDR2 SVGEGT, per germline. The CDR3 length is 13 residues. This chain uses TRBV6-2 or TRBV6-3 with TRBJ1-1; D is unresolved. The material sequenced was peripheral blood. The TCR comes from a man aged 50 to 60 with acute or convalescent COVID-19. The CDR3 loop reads CASSYQEYTEAFF. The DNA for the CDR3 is TGTGCCAGCAGTTACCAGGAATACACTGAAGCTTTCTTT.